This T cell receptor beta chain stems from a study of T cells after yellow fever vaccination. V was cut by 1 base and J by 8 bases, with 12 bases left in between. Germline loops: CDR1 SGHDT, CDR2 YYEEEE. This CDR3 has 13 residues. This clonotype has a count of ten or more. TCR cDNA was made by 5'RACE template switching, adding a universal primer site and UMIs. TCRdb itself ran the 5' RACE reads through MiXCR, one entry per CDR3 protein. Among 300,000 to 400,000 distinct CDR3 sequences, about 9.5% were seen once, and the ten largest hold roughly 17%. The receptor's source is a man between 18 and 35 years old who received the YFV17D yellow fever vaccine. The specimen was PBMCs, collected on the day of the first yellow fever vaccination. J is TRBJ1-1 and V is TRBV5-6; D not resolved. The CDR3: CASSLHRAREAFF. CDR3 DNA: TGTGCCAGCAGCTTGCATCGGGCGAGGGAAGCTTTCTTT.